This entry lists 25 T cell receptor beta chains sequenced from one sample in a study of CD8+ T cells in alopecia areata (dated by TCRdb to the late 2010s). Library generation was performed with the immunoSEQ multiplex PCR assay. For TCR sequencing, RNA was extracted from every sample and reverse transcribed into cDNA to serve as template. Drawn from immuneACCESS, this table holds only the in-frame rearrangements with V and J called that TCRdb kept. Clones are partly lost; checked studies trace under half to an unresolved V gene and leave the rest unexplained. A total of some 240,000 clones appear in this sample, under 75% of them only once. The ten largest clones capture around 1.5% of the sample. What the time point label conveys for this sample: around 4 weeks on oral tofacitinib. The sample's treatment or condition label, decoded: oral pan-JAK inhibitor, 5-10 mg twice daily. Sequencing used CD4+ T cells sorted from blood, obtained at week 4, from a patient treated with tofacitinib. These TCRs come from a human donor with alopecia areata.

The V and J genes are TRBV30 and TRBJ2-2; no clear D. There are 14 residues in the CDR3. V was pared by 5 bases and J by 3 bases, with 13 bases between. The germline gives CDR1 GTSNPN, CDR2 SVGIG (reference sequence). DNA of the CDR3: TGTGCCTGGCGCCGGGCATGGGACACCGGGGAGCTGTTTTTT. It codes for CAWRRAWDTGELFF.

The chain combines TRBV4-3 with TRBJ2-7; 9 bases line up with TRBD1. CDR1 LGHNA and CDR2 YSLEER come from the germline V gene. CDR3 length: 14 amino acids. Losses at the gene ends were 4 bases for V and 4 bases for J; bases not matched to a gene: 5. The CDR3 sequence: CASSPSGQGYEQYF. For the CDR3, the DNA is TGCGCCAGCAGCCCCTCGGGACAGGGTTACGAGCAGTACTTC.

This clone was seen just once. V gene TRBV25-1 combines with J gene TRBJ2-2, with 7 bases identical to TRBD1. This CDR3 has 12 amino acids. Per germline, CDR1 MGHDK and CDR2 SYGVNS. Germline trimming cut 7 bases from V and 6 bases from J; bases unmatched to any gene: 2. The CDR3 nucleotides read TGTGCCAGCAACGGACAGGCCGGGGAGCTGTTTTTT. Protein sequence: CASNGQAGELFF.

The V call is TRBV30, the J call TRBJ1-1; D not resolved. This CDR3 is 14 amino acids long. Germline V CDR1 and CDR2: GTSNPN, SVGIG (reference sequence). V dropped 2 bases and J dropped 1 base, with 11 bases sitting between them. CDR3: CAWSFAGWNTEAFF. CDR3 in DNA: TGTGCCTGGAGTTTTGCGGGGTGGAACACTGAAGCTTTCTTT.

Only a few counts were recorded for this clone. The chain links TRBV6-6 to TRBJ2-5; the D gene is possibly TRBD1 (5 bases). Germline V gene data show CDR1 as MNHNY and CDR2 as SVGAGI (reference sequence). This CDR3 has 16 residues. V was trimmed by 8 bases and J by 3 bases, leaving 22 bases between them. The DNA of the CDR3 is TGTGCCAGCGGATACCGGACACCGCCATTCGAAGAGACCCAGTACTTC. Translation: CASGYRTPPFEETQYF.

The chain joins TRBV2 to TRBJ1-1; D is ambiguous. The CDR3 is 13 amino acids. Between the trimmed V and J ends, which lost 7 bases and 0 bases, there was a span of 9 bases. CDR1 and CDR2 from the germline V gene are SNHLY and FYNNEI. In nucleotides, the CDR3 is TGTGCCAGCATCGTGGATCTGAACACTGAAGCTTTCTTT. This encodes CASIVDLNTEAFF.

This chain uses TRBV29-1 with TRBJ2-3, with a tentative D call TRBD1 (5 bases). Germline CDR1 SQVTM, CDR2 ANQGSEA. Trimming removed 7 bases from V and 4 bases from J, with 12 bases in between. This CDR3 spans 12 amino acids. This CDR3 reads CSEERGADTQYF. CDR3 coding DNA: TGCAGCGAAGAAAGGGGCGCAGATACGCAGTATTTT.

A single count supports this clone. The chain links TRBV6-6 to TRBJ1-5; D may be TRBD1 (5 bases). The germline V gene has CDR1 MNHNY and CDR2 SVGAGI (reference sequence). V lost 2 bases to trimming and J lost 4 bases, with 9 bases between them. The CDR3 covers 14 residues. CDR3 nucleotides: TGTGCCAGCAGTTACGGGGACCCAAATCAGCCCCAGCATTTT. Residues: CASSYGDPNQPQHF.

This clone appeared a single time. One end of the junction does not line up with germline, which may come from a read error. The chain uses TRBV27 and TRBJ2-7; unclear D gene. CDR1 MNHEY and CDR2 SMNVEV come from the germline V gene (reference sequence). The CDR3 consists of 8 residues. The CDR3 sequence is CPSSEQYF. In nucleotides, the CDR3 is TGCCCCTCGTCCGAGCAGTACTTC.

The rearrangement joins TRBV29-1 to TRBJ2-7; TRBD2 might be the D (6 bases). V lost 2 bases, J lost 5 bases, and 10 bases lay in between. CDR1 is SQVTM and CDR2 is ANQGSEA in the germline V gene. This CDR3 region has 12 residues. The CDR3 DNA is TGCAGCGTTGAATGGGGGAGGAACGAGCAGTACTTC. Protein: CSVEWGRNEQYF.

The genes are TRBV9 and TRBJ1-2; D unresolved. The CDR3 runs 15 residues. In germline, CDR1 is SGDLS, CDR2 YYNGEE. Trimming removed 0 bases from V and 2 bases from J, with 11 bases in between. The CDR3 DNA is TGTGCCAGCAGCGTAGGTGGGGATAGCAACTATGGCTACACCTTC. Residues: CASSVGGDSNYGYTF.

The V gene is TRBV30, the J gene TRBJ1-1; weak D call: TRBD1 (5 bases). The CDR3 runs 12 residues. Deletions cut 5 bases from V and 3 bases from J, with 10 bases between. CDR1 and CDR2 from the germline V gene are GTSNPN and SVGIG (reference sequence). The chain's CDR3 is CAWSEGYTEAFF. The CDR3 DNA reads TGTGCCTGGTCTGAGGGGTACACTGAAGCTTTCTTT. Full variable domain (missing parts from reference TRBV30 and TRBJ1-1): SQTIHQWPATLVQPVGSPLSLECTVEGTSNPNLYWYRQAAGRGLQLLFYSVGIGQISSEVPQNLSASRPQDRQFILSSKKLLLSDSGFYLCAWSEGYTEAFFGQGTRLTVV.

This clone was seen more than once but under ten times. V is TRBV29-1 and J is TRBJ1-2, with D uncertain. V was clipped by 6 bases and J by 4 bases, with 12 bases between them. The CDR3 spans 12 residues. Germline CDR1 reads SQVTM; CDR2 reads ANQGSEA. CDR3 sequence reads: CSVDGEIYGYTF. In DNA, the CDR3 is TGCAGCGTGGACGGGGAAATCTATGGCTACACCTTC.

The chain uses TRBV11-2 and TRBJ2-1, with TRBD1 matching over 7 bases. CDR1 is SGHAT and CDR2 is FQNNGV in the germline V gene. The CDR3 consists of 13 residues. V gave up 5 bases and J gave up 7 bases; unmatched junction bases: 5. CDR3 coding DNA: TGTGCCAGCAGCCACTTACAGGGGAATGAGCAGTTCTTC. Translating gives CASSHLQGNEQFF.

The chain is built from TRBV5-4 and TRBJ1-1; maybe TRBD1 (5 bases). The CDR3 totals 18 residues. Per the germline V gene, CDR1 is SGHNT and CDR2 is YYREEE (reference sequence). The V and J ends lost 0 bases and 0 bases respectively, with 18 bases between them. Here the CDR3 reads CASSLVAGTQVMNTEAFF. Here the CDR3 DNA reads TGTGCCAGCAGCTTGGTAGCCGGGACGCAAGTTATGAACACTGAAGCTTTCTTT.

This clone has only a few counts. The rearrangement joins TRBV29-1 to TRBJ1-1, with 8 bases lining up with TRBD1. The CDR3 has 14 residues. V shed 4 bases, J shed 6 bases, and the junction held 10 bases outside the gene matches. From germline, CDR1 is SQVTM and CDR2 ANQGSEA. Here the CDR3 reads CSVGTLTGGSEAFF. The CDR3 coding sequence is TGCAGCGTTGGAACCCTAACAGGGGGGTCTGAAGCTTTCTTT.

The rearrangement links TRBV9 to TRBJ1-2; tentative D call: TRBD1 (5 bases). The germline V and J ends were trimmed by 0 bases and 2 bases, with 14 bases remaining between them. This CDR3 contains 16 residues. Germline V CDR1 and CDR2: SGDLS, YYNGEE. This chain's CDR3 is CASSVGGVAANYGYTF. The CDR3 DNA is TGTGCCAGCAGCGTAGGAGGGGTGGCAGCAAACTATGGCTACACCTTC.

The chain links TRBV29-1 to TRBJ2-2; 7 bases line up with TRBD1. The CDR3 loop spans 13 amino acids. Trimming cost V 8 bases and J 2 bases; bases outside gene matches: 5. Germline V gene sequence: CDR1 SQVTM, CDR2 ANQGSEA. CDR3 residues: CSSTGSNTGELFF. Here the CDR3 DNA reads TGCAGCTCGACAGGGAGCAACACCGGGGAGCTGTTTTTT.

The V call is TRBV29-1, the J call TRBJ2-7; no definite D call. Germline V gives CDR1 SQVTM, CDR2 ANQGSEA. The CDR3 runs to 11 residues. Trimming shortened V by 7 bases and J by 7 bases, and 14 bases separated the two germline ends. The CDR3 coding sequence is TGCAGCGCCCTCCTTCTGAGAGAGCAGTACTTC. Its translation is CSALLLREQYF.

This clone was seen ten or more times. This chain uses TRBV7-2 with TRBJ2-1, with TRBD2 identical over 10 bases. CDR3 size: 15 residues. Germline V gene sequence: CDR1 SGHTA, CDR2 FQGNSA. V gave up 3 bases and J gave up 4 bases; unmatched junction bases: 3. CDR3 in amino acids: CASSLLAGAYNEQFF. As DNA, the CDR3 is TGTGCCAGCAGCTTGCTAGCGGGGGCGTACAATGAGCAGTTCTTC.

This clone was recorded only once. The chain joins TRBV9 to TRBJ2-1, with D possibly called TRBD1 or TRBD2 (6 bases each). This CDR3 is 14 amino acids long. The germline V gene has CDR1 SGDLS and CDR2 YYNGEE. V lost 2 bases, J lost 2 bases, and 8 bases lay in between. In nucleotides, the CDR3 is TGTGCCAGCAGCGTCGGGGGCACCTACAATGAGCAGTTCTTC. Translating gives CASSVGGTYNEQFF.

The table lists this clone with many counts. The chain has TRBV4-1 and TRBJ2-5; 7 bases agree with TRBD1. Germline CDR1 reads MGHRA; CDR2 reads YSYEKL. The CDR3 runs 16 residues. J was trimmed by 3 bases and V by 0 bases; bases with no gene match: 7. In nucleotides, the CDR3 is TGCGCCAGCAGCCAAGAAAGGACAGGATGGGAAGAGACCCAGTACTTC. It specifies CASSQERTGWEETQYF.

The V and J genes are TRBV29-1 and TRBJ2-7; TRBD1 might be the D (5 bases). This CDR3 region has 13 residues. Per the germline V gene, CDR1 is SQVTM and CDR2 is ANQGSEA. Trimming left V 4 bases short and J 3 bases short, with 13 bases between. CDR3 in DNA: TGCAGCGTTGGGGCAGGGTCCTACTACGAGCAGTACTTC. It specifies CSVGAGSYYEQYF.

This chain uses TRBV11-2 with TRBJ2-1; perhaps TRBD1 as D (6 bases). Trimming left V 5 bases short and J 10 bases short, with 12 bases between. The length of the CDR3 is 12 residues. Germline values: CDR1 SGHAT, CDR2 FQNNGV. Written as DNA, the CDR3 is TGTGCCAGCAGCCTACAGGGCTGGGAGCAGTTCTTC. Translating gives CASSLQGWEQFF.

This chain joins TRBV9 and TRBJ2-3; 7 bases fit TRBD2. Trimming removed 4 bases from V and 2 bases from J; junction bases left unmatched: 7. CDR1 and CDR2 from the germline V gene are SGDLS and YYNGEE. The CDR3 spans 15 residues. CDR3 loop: CASSPRSGTTDTQYF. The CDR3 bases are TGTGCCAGCAGCCCCCGGAGCGGGACCACAGATACGCAGTATTTT.